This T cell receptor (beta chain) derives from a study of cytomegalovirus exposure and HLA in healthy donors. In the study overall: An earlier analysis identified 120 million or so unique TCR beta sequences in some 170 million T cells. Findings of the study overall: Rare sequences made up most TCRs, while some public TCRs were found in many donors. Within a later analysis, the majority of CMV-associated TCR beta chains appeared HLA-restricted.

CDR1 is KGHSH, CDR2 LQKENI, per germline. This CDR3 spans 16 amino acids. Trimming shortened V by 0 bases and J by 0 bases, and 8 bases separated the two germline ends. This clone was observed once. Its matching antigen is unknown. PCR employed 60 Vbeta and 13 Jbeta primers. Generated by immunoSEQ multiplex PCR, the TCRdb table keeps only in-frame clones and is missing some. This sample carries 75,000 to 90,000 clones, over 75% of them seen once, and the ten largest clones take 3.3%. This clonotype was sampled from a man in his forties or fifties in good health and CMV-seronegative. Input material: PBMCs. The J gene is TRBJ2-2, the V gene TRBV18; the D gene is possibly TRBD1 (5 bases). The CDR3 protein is CASSPPRTSNTGELFF. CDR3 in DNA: TGTGCCAGCTCACCACCGCGGACATCGAACACCGGGGAGCTGTTTTTT.